Below are 19 T cell receptor beta chains sequenced from a single sample in a study of cytomegalovirus exposure and HLA in healthy donors. Primers included in the PCR were 60 Vbeta and 13 Jbeta primers. Only in-frame clones appear in the TCRdb table, and some are missing; sequencing was by immunoSEQ multiplex PCR. The sample lists about 170,000 clones; approximately 81% were seen once. The sample taken for sequencing was PBMCs. These receptors were obtained from a woman aged 18-35 years in good health and CMV-seronegative.

The chain couples TRBV7-2 to TRBJ1-2; a possible D gene is TRBD1 (5 bases). Germline CDR1 is SGHTA and CDR2 is FQGNSA. CDR3 length: 12 residues. V shed 4 bases and J shed 8 bases, with 11 bases lying between them. This CDR3 is CASSWGARGYTF. CDR3 bases: TGTGCCAGCAGCTGGGGCGCCCGGGGCTACACCTTC.

The gene calls are TRBV27 and TRBJ1-5; D remains ambiguous. The ends were cut back, 4 bases at V and 1 base at J, with 11 bases in the middle. Germline V CDR1 and CDR2: MNHEY, SMNVEV (reference sequence). CDR3 length: 15 amino acids. The CDR3 DNA reads TGTGCCAGCAGTTCCCGGACGGGAAGCAATCAGCCCCAGCATTTT. This translates into CASSSRTGSNQPQHF.

In DNA, the CDR3 is TGTGCCAGCAGTGAATATGGTACAGGGGTGGGCAATCAGCCCCAGCATTTT. Translation gives CASSEYGTGVGNQPQHF. The chain combines TRBV25-1 with TRBJ1-5; 7 bases are shared with TRBD1. The junction had 7 bases not matched to a gene; V was cut back by 0 bases and J by 2 bases. Germline CDR1 and CDR2: MGHDK and SYGVNS. The CDR3 has 17 residues. Based on the CDR3 plus reference TRBV25-1 and TRBJ1-5, the full variable domain is EADIYQTPRYLVIGTGKKITLECSQTMGHDKMYWYQQDPGMELHLIHYSYGVNSTEKGDLSSESTVSRIRTEHFPLTLESARPSHTSQYLCASSEYGTGVGNQPQHFGDGTRLSIL.

The count of this clone is one. The rearrangement uses TRBV5-8 and TRBJ2-2; D not certain. CDR3 length: 13 residues. The V end was cut by 0 bases, the J end by 3 bases, with 3 bases between. The V gene's germline CDR1 is SGHTS and CDR2 YDEGEE. Written as DNA, the CDR3 is TGTGCCAGCAGCTTGGCTTACACCGGGGAGCTGTTTTTT. It encodes CASSLAYTGELFF. The full variable domain, in which reference TRBV5-8 and TRBJ2-2 provide the parts outside the CDR3, is EAGVTQSPTHLIKTRGQQATLRCSPISGHTSVYWYQQALGLGLQFLLWYDEGEERNRGNFPPRFSGRQFPNYSSELNVNALELEDSALYLCASSLAYTGELFFGEGSRLTVL.

The CDR3 DNA sequence: TGTGCCACCGCAGCCGGGTCAGACTACAATGAGCAGTTCTTC. Translating it yields CATAAGSDYNEQFF. The rearrangement uses TRBV27 and TRBJ2-1; D gene uncertain. Germline V lookup: CDR1 MNHEY, CDR2 SMNVEV (reference sequence). V was pared by 10 bases and J by 3 bases, with 16 bases between. CDR3 length: 14 residues.

Here the CDR3 reads CAWARGLAGANEQFF. The CDR3 nucleotides are TGTGCCTGGGCCCGGGGACTAGCGGGGGCCAATGAGCAGTTCTTC. The chain couples TRBV30 to TRBJ2-1, with 14 bases lining up with TRBD2. The V gene end was trimmed by 5 bases and the J gene end by 6 bases; junction bases not matched to a gene: 6. The CDR3 extends over 15 amino acids. Germline V gives CDR1 GTSNPN, CDR2 SVGIG (reference sequence).

CDR3 sequence reads: CASSLLAGVFEQYF. The CDR3 DNA is TGTGCCAGCAGCTTACTAGCGGGAGTCTTCGAGCAGTACTTC. The V call is TRBV7-9, the J call TRBJ2-7, with 10 bases matching TRBD2. Per germline, CDR1 SEHNR and CDR2 FQNEAQ (reference sequence). CDR3 length: 14 amino acids. The V segment lost 2 bases and the J segment 6 bases; nucleotides outside the gene matches: 4.

This chain connects TRBV30 to TRBJ2-7; 7 nucleotides line up with TRBD1. The CDR3 covers 16 residues. The V segment lost 3 bases and the J segment 1 base; nucleotides outside the gene matches: 12. Germline V lookup: CDR1 GTSNPN, CDR2 SVGIG (reference sequence). CDR3 DNA: TGTGCCTGGAGCAACAGGATGGGACAGAATTCCTACGAGCAGTACTTC. Translated: CAWSNRMGQNSYEQYF. The entire variable domain, with the rest obtained from reference TRBV30 and TRBJ2-7, is as follows: SQTIHQWPATLVQPVGSPLSLECTVEGTSNPNLYWYRQAAGRGLQLLFYSVGIGQISSEVPQNLSASRPQDRQFILSSKKLLLSDSGFYLCAWSNRMGQNSYEQYFGPGTRLTVT.

This chain joins TRBV2 and TRBJ2-3; 7 nucleotides match TRBD1. Trimming removed 3 bases from V and 0 bases from J; junction bases left unmatched: 0. CDR3 size: 14 residues. Per germline, CDR1 SNHLY and CDR2 FYNNEI. This CDR3 reads CASSETGSTDTQYF. The CDR3 DNA is TGTGCCAGCAGTGAGACAGGGAGCACAGATACGCAGTATTTT.

The V call is TRBV18, the J call TRBJ2-2; 7 positions agree with TRBD1. The CDR3 runs to 15 residues. The V and J ends lost 1 base and 1 base, in that order; junction bases with no gene match: 0. Germline CDR1 and CDR2: KGHSH and LQKENI. The CDR3 nucleotides are TGTGCCAGCTCACCACGGACAGGGAACACCGGGGAGCTGTTTTTT. Its protein is CASSPRTGNTGELFF.

This clone was observed a single time. Compared with germline, one end of the junction differs, possibly owing to a read error. This chain links TRBV7-9 with TRBJ2-7; D may be TRBD2 (6 bases). The V gene's germline CDR1 is SEHNR and CDR2 FQNEAQ (reference sequence). The CDR3 consists of 13 residues. CDR3 DNA sequence: TGTGCCAGCAGCTTAGCGGAGACTAGTGTTGGAGGCTTC. This gives the protein CASSLAETSVGGF.

A few counts support this clone. The chain employs TRBV2 and TRBJ1-5; 9 bases are shared with TRBD1. Germline values: CDR1 SNHLY, CDR2 FYNNEI. CDR3 size: 15 residues. V shed 6 bases and J 3 bases; nucleotides not matched to a gene: 6. CDR3 residues: CASSLGTGYNQPQHF. CDR3 DNA: TGTGCCAGCAGCCTCGGGACAGGGTACAATCAGCCCCAGCATTTT.

The V and J genes are TRBV5-4 and TRBJ1-3, with 9 bases aligning to TRBD1. V trimming: 0 bases; J trimming: 2 bases; junction bases outside the gene matches: 0. Germline-derived CDR1 and CDR2 are SGHNT and YYREEE (reference sequence). There are 15 residues in the CDR3. CDR3 sequence reads: CASSLGDRAGNTIYF. The CDR3, as DNA: TGTGCCAGCAGCTTGGGGGACAGGGCTGGAAACACCATATATTTT.

The genes are TRBV11-2 and TRBJ2-7; D might be TRBD1 (6 bases). The CDR3 totals 14 residues. Germline CDR1 SGHAT, CDR2 FQNNGV. V shed 0 bases and J shed 4 bases, with 10 bases lying between them. As DNA, the CDR3 is TGTGCCAGCAGCTTAGACAGGGGTATGTACGAGCAGTACTTC. Translating it yields CASSLDRGMYEQYF.

The chain recombines TRBV6-1 with TRBJ2-5, with 8 bases that match TRBD1. The CDR3 runs to 17 residues. Germline V gives CDR1 MNHNS, CDR2 SASEGT. Trimming took 2 bases from V and 4 from J; bases not matched to a gene: 12. The DNA of the CDR3 is TGTGCCAGCAGTGAACCGACGGGGACAGGCCTTGGAGAGACCCAGTACTTC. Its protein is CASSEPTGTGLGETQYF.

The CDR3 region has the DNA TGTGCCAGCACTGTAGCGGGAGGACGAACAAACTCCTACGAGCAGTACTTC. It translates to CASTVAGGRTNSYEQYF. This chain uses TRBV28 with TRBJ2-7, with 10 bases identical to TRBD2. This CDR3 spans 17 amino acids. Per the germline V gene, CDR1 is MDHEN and CDR2 is SYDVKM. V shed 7 bases and J 0 bases; nucleotides not matched to a gene: 12. The whole variable domain, remainder taken from reference TRBV28 and TRBJ2-7, is DVKVTQSSRYLVKRTGEKVFLECVQDMDHENMFWYRQDPGLGLRLIYFSYDVKMKEKGDIPEGYSVSREKKERFSLILESASTNQTSMYLCASTVAGGRTNSYEQYFGPGTRLTVT.

The chain recombines TRBV18 with TRBJ2-1; TRBD2 might be the D (5 bases). This CDR3 spans 13 amino acids. The V end was cut by 3 bases, the J end by 7 bases, with 10 bases between. Germline V gene lookup returns CDR1 KGHSH and CDR2 LQKENI. In DNA form, the CDR3 reads TGTGCCAGCTCACCCGGGGAGCCTAATGAGCAGTTCTTC. Its protein is CASSPGEPNEQFF.

CDR3 loop: CSVSGPSSRAAIYGYTF. In DNA form, the CDR3 reads TGCAGCGTTTCGGGTCCTTCGTCCAGGGCTGCCATCTATGGCTACACCTTC. V gene TRBV29-1 combines with J gene TRBJ1-2, with D perhaps TRBD1 (5 bases). With 5 bases removed from V and 4 bases from J, the gap between germline ends came to 26 bases. Germline CDR1 reads SQVTM; CDR2 reads ANQGSEA. The CDR3 contains 17 residues.

The J gene is TRBJ1-2, the V gene TRBV28, with 10 bases aligning to TRBD1. Unmatched junction bases numbered 11, after V lost 5 bases and J lost 8 bases. The germline V gene has CDR1 MDHEN and CDR2 SYDVKM. CDR3 length equals 15 residues. The CDR3 here is CASSPLTGGVGGYTF. CDR3 nucleotides: TGTGCCAGCAGTCCTCTGACAGGGGGCGTCGGAGGCTACACCTTC.